A single sample gave rise to the 10 T cell receptor beta chains below, sequenced in a study of identical twins. Via MiXCR, TCRdb re-called the 5' RACE reads, giving one row per CDR3 protein. The sample has 500,000 or so distinct CDR3 sequences; approximately 14% are singletons. These data also featured in a second study, about yellow fever vaccine responses in identical twins.

Sequenced: CD4+ T cells sorted from blood. These receptors all come from a woman under 30 in good health.

This clonotype turned up a few times. This chain links TRBV7-9 with TRBJ2-5; D not certain. Trimming took off 5 bases at V and 4 bases at J, with 14 bases between the two ends. Germline V gene data show CDR1 as SEHNR and CDR2 as FQNEAQ (reference sequence). The CDR3 runs to 14 residues. CDR3 sequence: CASSPGLGLETQYF. CDR3 DNA sequence: TGTGCCAGCAGCCCCGGGCTCGGTTTAGAGACCCAGTACTTC.

This clonotype was seen a few times. V and J are TRBV6-2 or TRBV6-3 and TRBJ1-5; D is uncertain. CDR1 is MNHEY and CDR2 is SVGEGT in the germline V gene. The CDR3 is 15 residues long. The V and J ends lost 5 bases and 0 bases respectively, with 11 bases between them. CDR3 residues: CASSKSRNSNQPQHF. The CDR3 DNA is TGTGCCAGCAGTAAGTCAAGGAATAGCAATCAGCCCCAGCATTTT.

The chain employs TRBV28 and TRBJ2-6; D ambiguous. The V and J ends lost 7 bases and 0 bases respectively, with 10 bases between them. The CDR3 loop spans 15 amino acids. Germline CDR1 reads MDHEN; CDR2 reads SYDVKM. CDR3 protein: CASISSTSGANVLTF. DNA for the CDR3: TGTGCCAGCATATCCTCAACCTCTGGGGCCAACGTCCTGACTTTC.

This clonotype was recorded many times. The rearrangement uses TRBV7-9 and TRBJ2-7, with D perhaps matching TRBD1 or TRBD2 (5 bases each). V lost 4 bases, J lost 2 bases, and 15 bases lay in between. CDR1 and CDR2 from the germline V gene are SEHNR and FQNEAQ (reference sequence). CDR3 size: 15 residues. DNA for the CDR3: TGTGCCAGCAGCTCCATAGGGACCGTAGCCTACGAGCAGTACTTC. It yields the protein CASSSIGTVAYEQYF.

A few counts support this clonotype. The rearrangement joins TRBV30 to TRBJ2-5; D ambiguous. This CDR3 has 12 amino acids. The V gene's germline CDR1 is GTSNPN and CDR2 SVGIG (reference sequence). The V end lost 8 bases, the J end lost 5 bases, and 15 bases lay between the germline ends. CDR3 sequence reads: CAASGQTETQYF. The CDR3 nucleotides are TGTGCCGCAAGTGGGCAGACGGAGACCCAGTACTTC.

Note on this clonotype: One end of the junction is discordant with germline, which a read error may explain. CDR3 residues: CSAARSSGQKTQYF. For the CDR3, the DNA is TGCAGCGCCGCCAGGTCTAGCGGCCAAAAGACCCAGTACTTC. The genes are TRBV29-1 and TRBJ2-5; 7 bases fit TRBD2. Germline CDR1 reads SQVTM; CDR2 reads ANQGSEA. The CDR3 is 14 amino acids.

V usage is TRBV7-2 and J usage is TRBJ2-2; perhaps TRBD1 as D (6 bases). V was trimmed by 5 bases and J by 2 bases, leaving 12 bases between them. CDR1 and CDR2 from the germline V gene are SGHTA and FQGNSA. This CDR3 is 15 amino acids long. The CDR3 sequence: CASSVFRGNTGELFF. The CDR3 DNA reads TGTGCCAGCAGCGTTTTCAGGGGCAACACCGGGGAGCTGTTTTTT.

The V call is TRBV20-1, the J call TRBJ2-5, with 8 nucleotides matching TRBD2. The trim removed 5 bases at V and 4 bases at J, leaving 9 bases unmatched. Germline CDR1 and CDR2: DFQATT and SNEGSKA (reference sequence). The CDR3 extends over 14 amino acids. The CDR3 protein is CSARIGAGGETQYF. The DNA of the CDR3 is TGCAGTGCTCGGATCGGGGCGGGAGGAGAGACCCAGTACTTC.

The genes are TRBV10-3 and TRBJ2-3; the D gene is possibly TRBD2 (6 bases). The CDR3 has 16 amino acids. Germline CDR1 reads ENHRY; CDR2 reads SYGVKD. The V gene lost 10 bases and the J gene lost 2 bases, with 22 bases spanning the gap. The CDR3 spells CATNVLSGKATDTQYF. CDR3 nucleotides: TGTGCCACCAACGTACTTAGCGGAAAAGCCACAGATACGCAGTATTTT.

The V gene is TRBV20-1, the J gene TRBJ1-3; 8 nucleotides agree with TRBD1. The germline gives CDR1 DFQATT, CDR2 SNEGSKA (reference sequence). J was trimmed by 0 bases and V by 0 bases; bases with no gene match: 1. The CDR3 is made up of 15 amino acids. Here the CDR3 reads CSAREDRGSGNTIYF. CDR3 DNA sequence: TGCAGTGCTAGAGAAGACAGGGGCTCTGGAAACACCATATATTTT.